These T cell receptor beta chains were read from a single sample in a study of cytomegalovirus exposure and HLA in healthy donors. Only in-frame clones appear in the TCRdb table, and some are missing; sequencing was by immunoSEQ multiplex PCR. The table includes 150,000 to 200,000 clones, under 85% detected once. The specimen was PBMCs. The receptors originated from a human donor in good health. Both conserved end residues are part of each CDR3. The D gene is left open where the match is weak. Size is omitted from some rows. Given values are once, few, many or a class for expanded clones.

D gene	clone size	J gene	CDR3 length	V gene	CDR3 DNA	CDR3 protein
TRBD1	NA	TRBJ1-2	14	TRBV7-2	TGTGCCAGCAGCTTGACAGGGGACACCTATGGCTACACCTTC	CASSLTGDTYGYTF
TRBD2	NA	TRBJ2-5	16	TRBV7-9	TGTGCCAGCAGCTTACTGAGCGGGGGCCATCAAGAGACCCAGTACTTC	CASSLLSGGHQETQYF
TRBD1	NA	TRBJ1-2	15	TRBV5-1	TGCGCCAGCAGCCCCCGGACAGGCGGTAACTATGGCTACACCTTC	CASSPRTGGNYGYTF
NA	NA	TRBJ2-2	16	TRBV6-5	TGTGCCAGCAGTTACAATGCGGGGGCCCACACCGGGGAGCTGTTTTTT	CASSYNAGAHTGELFF
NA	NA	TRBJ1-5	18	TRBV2	TGTGCCAGCAGTGAAGGATCCCCGGGTTTCCTTAGCAATCAGCCCCAGCATTTT	CASSEGSPGFLSNQPQHF
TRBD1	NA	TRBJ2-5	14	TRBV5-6	TGTGCCAGCCTCAGGGGGCCCCGGGGTGAGACCCAGTACTTC	CASLRGPRGETQYF
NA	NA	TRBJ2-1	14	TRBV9	TGTGCCAGCAGCGTGGCAGGCTACTACAATGAGCAGTTCTTC	CASSVAGYYNEQFF
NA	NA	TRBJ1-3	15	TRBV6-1	TGTGCCAGCAGTACTCAGACAGACTCTGGAAACACCATATATTTT	CASSTQTDSGNTIYF
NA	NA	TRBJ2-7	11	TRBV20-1	TGCAGTGCTAGAGATCCAAACGAGCAGTACTTC	CSARDPNEQYF
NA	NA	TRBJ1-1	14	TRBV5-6	TGTGCCAGCAGCTTCCAGGGTCGGTGGACTGAAGCTTTCTTT	CASSFQGRWTEAFF
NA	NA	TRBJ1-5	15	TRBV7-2	TGTGCCAGCAGCTTATTCCAGGGTTTCAATCAGCCCCGGCATTTT	CASSLFQGFNQPRHF
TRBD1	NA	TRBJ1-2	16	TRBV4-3	TGCGCCAGCAGCCAAGATAGTAGGGACAGTAACTATGGCTACACCTTC	CASSQDSRDSNYGYTF
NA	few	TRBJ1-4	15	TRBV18	TGTGCCAGCTCACCAGAACACAGATCTAATGAAAAACTGTTTTTT	CASSPEHRSNEKLFF
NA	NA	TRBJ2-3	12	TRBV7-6	TGTGCCAGCAGCTCTTTCACAGATACGCAGTATTTT	CASSSFTDTQYF
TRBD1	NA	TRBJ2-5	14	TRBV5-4	TGTGCCAGCAGCGGGACAGGGCTCCGGGAGACCCAGTACTTC	CASSGTGLRETQYF
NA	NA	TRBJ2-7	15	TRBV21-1	TGTGCCAGCAGTCACGGACTAGCGGGTTTATGCGAGCAGTACTTC	CASSHGLAGLCEQYF
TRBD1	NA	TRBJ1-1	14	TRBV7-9	TGTGCCAGCAGCTCCGGACAGGGGAGGACTGAAGCTTTCTTT	CASSSGQGRTEAFF
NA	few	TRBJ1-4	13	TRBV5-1	TGCGCCAGCAGCTTGCTCAGGGATGAAAAACTGTTTTTT	CASSLLRDEKLFF
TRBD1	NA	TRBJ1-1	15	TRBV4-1	TGCGCCAGCAGCCCCCGGACAGGCTGGAACACTGAAGCTTTCTTT	CASSPRTGWNTEAFF
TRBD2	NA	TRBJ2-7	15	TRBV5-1	TGCGCCAGCAGCGCTTCGACGGGGGGGCCCTACGAGCAGTACTTC	CASSASTGGPYEQYF
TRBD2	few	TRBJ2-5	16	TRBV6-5	TGTGCCAGCAGTTACAATAGGCGGGGGGGCAAGGAGACCCAGTACTTC	CASSYNRRGGKETQYF
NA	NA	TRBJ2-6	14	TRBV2	TGTGCCAGTACAGGGACCTCTGGGGCCAACGTCCTGACTTTC	CASTGTSGANVLTF
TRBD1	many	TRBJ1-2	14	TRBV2	TGTGCCAGCATCAGGGACAGGGCGAACTATGGCTACACCTTC	CASIRDRANYGYTF
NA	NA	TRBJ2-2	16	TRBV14	TGTGCCAGCAGCCAAGATGGTAGAGGGCAGATCGGGGAGCTGTTTTTT	CASSQDGRGQIGELFF
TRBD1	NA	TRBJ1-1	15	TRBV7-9	TGTGCCAGCAGCTCTGGACAGGGGACGAACACTGAAGCTTTCTTT	CASSSGQGTNTEAFF